This TCR beta chain was sequenced in a study of tumor-infiltrating lymphocytes in localized non-small cell lung cancer. Study information: Several tumor histologies, both smoking statuses, and some post-neoadjuvant chemotherapy samples were included. Study findings and constraints: No link was found between tumor T-cell fraction and recurrence-free survival. Immunotypes IM1 and IM2 had similar TCR-derived T-cell fractions. Only some patients had TCR sequencing, depending on available tissue.

On this clone itself: No antigen is known for it.

The method was immunoSEQ multiplex PCR; TCRdb's version includes in-frame clones alone and lacks a portion of them. The profile shows 25,000 to 35,000 clones, over 75% of them singletons. The TCR sequence derives from a human donor with non-small cell lung cancer. The sequenced sample consisted of lung tumor tissue.

For the CDR3, the DNA is TGTGCCAGCAGCTTGCAGGGAGGGGCCTACGAGCAGTACTTC. It codes for CASSLQGGAYEQYF. The J gene is TRBJ2-7, the V gene TRBV7-2; 7 bases match TRBD2. This CDR3 is 14 amino acids long. Trimming removed 3 bases from V and 2 bases from J; junction bases left unmatched: 4. Germline assignment: CDR1 SGHTA and CDR2 FQGNSA.